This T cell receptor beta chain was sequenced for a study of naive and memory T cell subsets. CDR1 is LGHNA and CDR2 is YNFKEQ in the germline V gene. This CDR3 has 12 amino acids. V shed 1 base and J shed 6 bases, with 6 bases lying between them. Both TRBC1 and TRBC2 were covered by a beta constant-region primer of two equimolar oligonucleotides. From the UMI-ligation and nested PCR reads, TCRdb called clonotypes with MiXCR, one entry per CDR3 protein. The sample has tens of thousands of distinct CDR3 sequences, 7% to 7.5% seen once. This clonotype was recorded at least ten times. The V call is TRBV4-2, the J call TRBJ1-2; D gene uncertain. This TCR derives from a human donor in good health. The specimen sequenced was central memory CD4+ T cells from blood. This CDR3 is CASSQAGNGYTF. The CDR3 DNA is TGTGCCAGCAGCCAAGCGGGGAATGGCTACACCTTC.